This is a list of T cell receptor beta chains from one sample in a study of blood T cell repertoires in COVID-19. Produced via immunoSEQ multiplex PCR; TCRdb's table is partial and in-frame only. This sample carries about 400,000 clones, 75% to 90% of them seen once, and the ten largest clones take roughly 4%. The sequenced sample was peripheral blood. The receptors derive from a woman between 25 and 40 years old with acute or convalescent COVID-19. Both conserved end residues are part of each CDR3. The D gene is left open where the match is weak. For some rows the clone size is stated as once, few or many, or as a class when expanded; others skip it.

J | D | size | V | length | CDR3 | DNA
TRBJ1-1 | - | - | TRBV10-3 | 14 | CAIRGGNLNTEAFF | TGTGCCATCAGGGGGGGGAACCTGAACACTGAAGCTTTCTTT
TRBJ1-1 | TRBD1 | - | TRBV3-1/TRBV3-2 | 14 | CASSQGQGITEAFF | TGTGCCAGCAGCCAAGGACAGGGAATCACTGAAGCTTTCTTT
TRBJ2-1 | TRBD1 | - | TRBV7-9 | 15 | CASSFSGGVINEQFF | TGTGCCAGCAGCTTTTCAGGGGGAGTAATCAATGAGCAGTTCTTC
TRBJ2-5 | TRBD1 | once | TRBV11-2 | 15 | CASSSGTGRGETQYF | TGTGCCAGCAGTTCGGGGACAGGGAGGGGCGAGACCCAGTACTTC
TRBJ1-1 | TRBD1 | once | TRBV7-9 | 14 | CASSADRAWTEAFF | TGTGCCAGCAGCGCCGACAGGGCATGGACTGAAGCTTTCTTT
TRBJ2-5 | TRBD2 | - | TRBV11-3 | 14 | CASSPGLGTETQYF | TGTGCCAGCAGCCCGGGACTAGGAACAGAGACCCAGTACTTC
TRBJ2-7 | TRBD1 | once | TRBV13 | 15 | CASSQGQEGAYEQYF | TGTGCCAGCAGCCAGGGACAGGAGGGTGCCTACGAGCAGTACTTC
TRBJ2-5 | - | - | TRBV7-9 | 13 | CACKPSGEETQYF | TGTGCCTGCAAACCGAGCGGTGAAGAGACCCAGTACTTC
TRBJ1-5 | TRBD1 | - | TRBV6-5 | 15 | CASSLAGQVNQPQHF | TGTGCCAGCAGTTTGGCGGGACAGGTAAATCAGCCCCAGCATTTT
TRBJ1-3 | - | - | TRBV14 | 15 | CASSQENWSGNTIYF | TGTGCCAGCAGCCAAGAAAACTGGTCTGGAAACACCATATATTTT
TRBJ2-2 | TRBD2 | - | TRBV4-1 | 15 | CASSQPPSGIGELFF | TGCGCCAGCAGCCAACCCCCTAGCGGAATCGGGGAGCTGTTTTTT
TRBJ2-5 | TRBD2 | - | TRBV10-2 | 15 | CASKGAGGPAETQYF | TGCGCCAGCAAGGGCGCGGGGGGGCCTGCTGAGACCCAGTACTTC
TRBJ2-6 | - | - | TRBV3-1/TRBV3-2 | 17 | CASSPYATGSGANVLTF | TGTGCCAGCAGTCCTTACGCGACGGGCTCTGGGGCCAACGTCCTGACTTTC
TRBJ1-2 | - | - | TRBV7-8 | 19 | CASSLNKGRWREEGYGYTF | TGTGCCAGCAGCTTAAACAAGGGGCGGTGGAGGGAGGAGGGCTATGGCTACACCTTC
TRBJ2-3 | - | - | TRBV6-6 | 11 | CASSERPTQYF | TGTGCCAGCAGCGAGCGGCCAACGCAGTATTTT
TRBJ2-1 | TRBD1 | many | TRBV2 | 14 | CASRDRGSYNEQFF | TGTGCCAGCCGGGACAGGGGCTCCTACAATGAGCAGTTCTTC
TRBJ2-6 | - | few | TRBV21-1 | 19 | CASSKEGGTGFPGANVLTF | TGTGCCAGCAGCAAAGAAGGGGGGACAGGGTTCCCTGGGGCCAACGTCCTGACTTTC
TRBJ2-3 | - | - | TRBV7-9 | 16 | CASSQTGIYGTDTQYF | TGTGCCAGCAGCCAGACCGGGATCTACGGGACAGATACGCAGTATTTT
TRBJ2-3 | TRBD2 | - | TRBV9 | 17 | CASSVLLAGVGTDTQYF | TGTGCCAGCAGCGTCCTACTAGCGGGGGTGGGCACAGATACGCAGTATTTT
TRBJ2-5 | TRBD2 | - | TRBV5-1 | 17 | CASSSSLAGGLRETQYF | TGCGCCAGCAGCTCAAGCTTGGCGGGGGGGTTACGAGAGACCCAGTACTTC
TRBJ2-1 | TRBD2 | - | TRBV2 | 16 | CASRARLAGNRDEQFF | TGTGCCAGCAGGGCCAGACTAGCGGGGAATCGGGATGAGCAGTTCTTC
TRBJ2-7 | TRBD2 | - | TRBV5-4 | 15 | CASSLGLAGAYEQYF | TGTGCCAGCAGCTTGGGACTAGCGGGGGCCTACGAGCAGTACTTC
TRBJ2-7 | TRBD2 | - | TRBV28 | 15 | CASNPGLGGRYEQYF | TGTGCCAGCAACCCAGGGCTGGGGGGGAGATACGAGCAGTACTTC
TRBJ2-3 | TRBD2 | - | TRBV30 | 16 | CAWQDGGAFSTDTQYF | TGTGCCTGGCAAGACGGGGGGGCCTTTAGCACAGATACGCAGTATTTT
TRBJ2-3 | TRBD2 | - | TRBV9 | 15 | CASSPRGGLADTQYF | TGTGCCAGCAGCCCGCGGGGGGGGTTAGCAGATACGCAGTATTTT
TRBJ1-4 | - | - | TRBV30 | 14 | CAWSRPGIKGKLFF | TGTGCCTGGAGCCGACCGGGGATAAAAGGGAAACTGTTTTTT
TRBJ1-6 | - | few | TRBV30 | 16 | CAWSRDRPEYNSPLHF | TGTGCCTGGAGTCGAGACAGGCCCGAATATAATTCACCCCTCCACTTT
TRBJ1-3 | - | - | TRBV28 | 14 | CASSFTGSGNTIYF | TGTGCCAGCAGTTTCACAGGATCTGGAAACACCATATATTTT
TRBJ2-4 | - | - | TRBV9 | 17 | CASSSSGGQLAKNIQYF | TGTGCCAGCAGCTCCTCTGGGGGACAACTAGCCAAAAACATTCAGTACTTC
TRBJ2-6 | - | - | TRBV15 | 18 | CATSHKRRRLSGANVLTF | TGTGCCACCAGCCATAAAAGGCGGAGACTCTCTGGGGCCAACGTCCTGACTTTC
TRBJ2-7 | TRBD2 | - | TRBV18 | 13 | CASSLSGGYEQYF | TGTGCCAGCTCACTAAGCGGGGGATACGAGCAGTACTTC
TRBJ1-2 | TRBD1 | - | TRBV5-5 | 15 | CASSLLGQGAYGYTF | TGTGCCAGCAGCTTGTTGGGACAGGGAGCCTATGGCTACACCTTC
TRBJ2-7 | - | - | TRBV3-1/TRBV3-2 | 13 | CASSQGRAYEQYF | TGTGCCAGCAGCCAAGGACGGGCCTACGAGCAGTACTTC
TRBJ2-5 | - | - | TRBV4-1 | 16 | CASSQGHLTDGETQYF | TGCGCCAGCAGCCAAGGCCATTTAACAGATGGGGAGACCCAGTACTTC
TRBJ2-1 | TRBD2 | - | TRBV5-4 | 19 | CASSTGTSGGPSSYNEQFF | TGTGCCAGCAGCACCGGGACTAGCGGGGGCCCGAGCTCCTACAATGAGCAGTTCTTC
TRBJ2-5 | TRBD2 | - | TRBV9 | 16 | CASSVGNVAGAKTQYF | TGTGCCAGCAGCGTAGGGAATGTGGCGGGAGCGAAGACCCAGTACTTC
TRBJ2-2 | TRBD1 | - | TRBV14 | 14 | CASSPWTGTGELFF | TGTGCCAGCAGCCCCTGGACAGGGACCGGGGAGCTGTTTTTT
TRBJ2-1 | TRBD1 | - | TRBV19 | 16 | CASSIWRDRGLNEQFF | TGTGCCAGTAGTATTTGGCGGGACAGGGGGCTCAATGAGCAGTTCTTC